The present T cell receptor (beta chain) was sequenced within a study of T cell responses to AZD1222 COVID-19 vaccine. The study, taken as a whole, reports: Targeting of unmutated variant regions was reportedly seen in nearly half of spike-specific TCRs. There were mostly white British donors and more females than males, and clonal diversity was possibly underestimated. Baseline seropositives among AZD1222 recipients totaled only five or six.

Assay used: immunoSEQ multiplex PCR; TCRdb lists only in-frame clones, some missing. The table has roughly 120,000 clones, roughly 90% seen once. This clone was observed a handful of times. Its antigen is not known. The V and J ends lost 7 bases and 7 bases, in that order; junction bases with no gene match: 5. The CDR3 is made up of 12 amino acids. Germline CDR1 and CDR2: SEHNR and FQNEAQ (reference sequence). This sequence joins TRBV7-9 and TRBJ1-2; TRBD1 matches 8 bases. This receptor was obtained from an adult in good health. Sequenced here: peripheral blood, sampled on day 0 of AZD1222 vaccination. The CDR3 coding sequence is TGTGCCAGCACCCCGGACAGGGCTGGCTACACCTTC. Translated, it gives CASTPDRAGYTF.